This TCR beta chain is from a study of blood T cell repertoires in COVID-19. Study at large: PBMCs, B-cell-depleted T cells, or T cells were the source of the cDNA or gDNA that made up the material.

Two negative PCRs, clearance, or symptom resolution were required of recovered Cohort 3 donors. Method: immunoSEQ multiplex PCR; TCRdb's copy keeps in-frame clones and lacks some. This sample yields 320,000 or so clones, of which more than 85% are seen a single time; roughly 1% belongs to the top ten. The CDR3 length is 16 residues. CDR1 is SEHNR and CDR2 is FQNEAQ in the germline V gene (reference sequence). The ends were cut back, 5 bases at V and 4 bases at J, with 18 bases in the middle. The origin of this receptor is a woman in her 30s who had recovered from COVID-19. Material for sequencing was PBMCs or T cells enriched from blood (not recorded which). This sequence joins TRBV7-9 and TRBJ2-1; the D gene is possibly TRBD1 (6 bases). This chain's CDR3 is CASSVLQGLTYNEQFF. As DNA, the CDR3 is TGTGCCAGCAGCGTACTACAGGGCTTAACATACAATGAGCAGTTCTTC.